What follows is one T cell receptor beta chain and its context. Its antigen is still unknown. Clones were read by immunoSEQ multiplex PCR, and TCRdb kept only the in-frame ones, dropping some. The sample includes 35,000 to 50,000 clones, roughly 90% of them seen just once. This sample was taken from a study of a mutant IDH1 vaccine in newly diagnosed glioma. Study-level information: Eight vaccinations went to patients in weeks 1, 3, 5, 7, 11, 15, 19, 23. Either 4-6 weeks after radiotherapy alone or alongside temozolomide, vaccination was begun. Treated patients were around 60% male, roughly 40% female, mean age about 41 years.

Sample time point: week 23, last vaccination. All doses held 300 ug of mutant IDH1 20-mer peptide, with topical imiquimod. Germline V gene data show CDR1 as ENHRY and CDR2 as SYGVKD. The trim removed 11 bases at V and 2 bases at J, leaving 6 bases unmatched. The CDR3 has 12 amino acids. The TCR originated in a man aged 50 to 59 with glioma. V gene TRBV10-3 combines with J gene TRBJ2-7, with 7 positions matching TRBD2. Sequenced here: PBMCs, sampled from a glioma patient whose treatment included an IDH1 peptide vaccine. The CDR3 region is CAGGRGAYEQYF. The DNA of the CDR3 is TGTGCCGGGGGGAGGGGAGCCTACGAGCAGTACTTC.